The 23 T cell receptor beta chains listed next were all sequenced from one sample in a study of blood T cell repertoires in COVID-19. Assay: immunoSEQ multiplex PCR; the TCRdb copy retains only in-frame clones and omits some. The sample shows about 150,000 clones, about four fifths of them seen only once. Specimen: peripheral blood. These receptors all come from a human donor with acute or convalescent COVID-19. The donor label of this sample is uncertain.

The chain links TRBV19 to TRBJ1-5; TRBD1 matches 7 bases. V was clipped by 6 bases and J by 6 bases; unmatched bases: 8. The CDR3 is made up of 14 amino acids. Germline CDR1 reads LNHDA; CDR2 reads SQIVND (reference sequence). The CDR3 loop is CASRDRDLGQPQHF. The CDR3 coding sequence is TGTGCCAGTAGAGACAGGGACTTAGGTCAGCCCCAGCATTTT.

The chain has TRBV6-5 and TRBJ1-1; 9 bases agree with TRBD1. Germline CDR1 is MNHEY and CDR2 is SVGAGI. With 4 bases clipped from V and 7 bases from J, the junction kept 10 bases outside the gene matches. CDR3 length equals 15 residues. CDR3 region: CASSLRQGGLVEAFF. CDR3 nucleotide sequence: TGTGCCAGCAGTTTAAGACAGGGGGGCCTCGTTGAAGCTTTCTTT.

CDR3 nucleotide sequence: TGTGCCGCCGCGTTAACTAGCACAGATACGCAGTATTTT. It translates to CAAALTSTDTQYF. V gene TRBV3-1 (or the pseudogene TRBV3-2) combines with J gene TRBJ2-3; D not resolved. V dropped 11 bases and J dropped 0 bases, with 12 bases sitting between them. The CDR3 extends over 13 amino acids. Germline-derived CDR1 and CDR2 are LGHDT and YNNKEL (reference sequence).

The V and J genes are TRBV5-6 and TRBJ1-2; D perhaps matches TRBD1 (6 bases). Trimming stripped 0 bases from V and 8 bases from J, with 14 bases between. Germline V gene sequence: CDR1 SGHDT, CDR2 YYEEEE. This CDR3 has 14 residues. CDR3 sequence (DNA): TGTGCCAGCAGCTTGGTGTCAGGGGCTGGGGGCTACACCTTC. This gives the protein CASSLVSGAGGYTF.

The chain has TRBV6-5 and TRBJ1-1; tentative D call: TRBD1 (5 bases). This CDR3 has 15 residues. Germline-derived CDR1 and CDR2 are MNHEY and SVGAGI. V was pared by 6 bases and J by 3 bases, with 17 bases between. For the CDR3, the DNA is TGTGCCAGCAGCCCGGGCTACCTAGGGGACACTGAAGCTTTCTTT. Its translation is CASSPGYLGDTEAFF.

The chain combines TRBV19 with TRBJ1-1; 9 bases map to TRBD1. There are 13 residues in the CDR3. Germline lookup yields CDR1 LNHDA and CDR2 SQIVND (reference sequence). The V gene end was trimmed by 8 bases and the J gene end by 3 bases; junction bases not matched to a gene: 4. The CDR3 coding sequence is TGTGCCAGTTTGGGACAGGGAGACACTGAAGCTTTCTTT. Residues: CASLGQGDTEAFF.

V gene TRBV13 combines with J gene TRBJ2-1; the match to TRBD2 covers 8 bases. The CDR3 is 15 amino acids. Germline V gene data show CDR1 as PRHDT and CDR2 as FYEKMQ (reference sequence). J gave up 9 bases and V 5 bases, and 12 bases lay outside the gene matches. The CDR3 protein is CASSPVAGMLGEQFF. As DNA, the CDR3 is TGTGCCAGCAGCCCGGTAGCGGGGATGCTGGGTGAGCAGTTCTTC.

This sequence joins TRBV18 and TRBJ1-2, with 8 bases matching TRBD1. The CDR3 totals 14 residues. Germline CDR1 is KGHSH and CDR2 is LQKENI. V lost 1 base to trimming and J lost 4 bases; unmatched junction nucleotides: 2. The CDR3 DNA is TGTGCCAGCTCACCACGGACAGGGAGCTATGGCTACACCTTC. It is translated as CASSPRTGSYGYTF.

This chain connects TRBV5-6 to TRBJ2-3; D remains ambiguous. Trimming took off 2 bases at V and 10 bases at J, with 17 bases between the two ends. Germline CDR1 and CDR2: SGHDT and YYEEEE. The CDR3 is made up of 14 amino acids. This CDR3 reads CASSFSGPGQSQYF. In DNA form, the CDR3 reads TGTGCCAGCAGCTTTAGTGGGCCCGGCCAATCGCAGTATTTT.

There are many counts of this clone. The genes are TRBV6-2 or TRBV6-3 and TRBJ2-7; D is perhaps TRBD1 (5 bases). This CDR3 has 15 residues. Between the trimmed V and J ends, which lost 2 bases and 4 bases, there was a span of 15 bases. CDR1 and CDR2 from the germline V gene are MNHEY and SVGEGT. The CDR3 DNA reads TGTGCCAGCAGTTACCCCGCCGGCCCAGGGTACGAGCAGTACTTC. This translates into CASSYPAGPGYEQYF.

This chain links TRBV10-1 with TRBJ1-2, with 7 bases lining up with TRBD1. V lost 8 bases, J lost 2 bases, and 5 bases stayed unmatched. The germline V gene has CDR1 WNHNN and CDR2 SYGVQD (reference sequence). The CDR3 spans 13 residues. DNA for the CDR3: TGCGCCAGCGCCCAGGGGGTCAACTATGGCTACACCTTC. Its translation is CASAQGVNYGYTF.

The V and J genes are TRBV7-2 and TRBJ1-5, with D maybe TRBD1 (5 bases). The CDR3 spans 15 residues. Trimming shortened V by 5 bases and J by 2 bases, and 13 bases separated the two germline ends. Germline loops: CDR1 SGHTA, CDR2 FQGNSA. The CDR3 sequence: CASSPGRGGNQPQHF. The CDR3 nucleotides are TGTGCCAGCAGCCCGGGGAGGGGAGGCAATCAGCCCCAGCATTTT.

This clone was counted a single time. The CDR3 nucleotides are TGTGCCAGCAGTTACGACAGGGTTACTGAAGCTTTCTTT. This gives the protein CASSYDRVTEAFF. V is TRBV7-2 and J is TRBJ1-1; 7 nucleotides match TRBD1. The trim removed 6 bases at V and 5 bases at J, leaving 6 bases unmatched. The CDR3 covers 13 residues. Germline CDR1 and CDR2: SGHTA and FQGNSA.

The V gene is TRBV30, the J gene TRBJ1-5, with D maybe TRBD1 (5 bases). The CDR3 is 15 residues long. Germline V lookup: CDR1 GTSNPN, CDR2 SVGIG (reference sequence). The germline V and J ends were trimmed by 3 bases and 3 bases, with 15 bases remaining between them. CDR3 residues: CAWSPAGSLNQPQHF. The CDR3 DNA reads TGTGCCTGGAGCCCCGCAGGGTCCCTCAATCAGCCCCAGCATTTT. Based on the CDR3 plus reference TRBV30 and TRBJ1-5, the full variable domain is SQTIHQWPATLVQPVGSPLSLECTVEGTSNPNLYWYRQAAGRGLQLLFYSVGIGQISSEVPQNLSASRPQDRQFILSSKKLLLSDSGFYLCAWSPAGSLNQPQHFGDGTRLSIL.

V is TRBV6-5 and J is TRBJ1-4, with TRBD1 matching over 8 bases. The ends lost 7 bases at V and 7 bases at J; junction bases unmatched: 5. This CDR3 is built from 13 residues. In germline, CDR1 is MNHEY, CDR2 SVGAGI. The CDR3 sequence: CASKTGGSEKLFF. Here the CDR3 DNA reads TGTGCCAGCAAAACAGGGGGGTCTGAAAAACTGTTTTTT.

The V and J genes are TRBV7-3 and TRBJ2-1; 7 bases map to TRBD2. The V and J ends lost 4 bases and 8 bases, in that order; junction bases with no gene match: 8. CDR3 length equals 14 residues. Germline CDR1 and CDR2: SGHTA and FQGTGA. CDR3 DNA: TGTGCCAGCAGCTCCCGTCCGGGAGGACATGAGCAGTTCTTC. Its translation: CASSSRPGGHEQFF.

The chain recombines TRBV7-3 with TRBJ1-2, with TRBD1 identical over 9 bases. The V gene's germline CDR1 is SGHTA and CDR2 FQGTGA. This CDR3 comprises 13 residues. After removal of 5 bases from V and 8 bases from J, the junction contained 6 bases not matched to a gene. CDR3 loop: CASSTDRGEGYTF. The CDR3 DNA reads as TGTGCCAGCAGCACAGACAGGGGGGAAGGCTACACCTTC.

The chain recombines TRBV5-1 with TRBJ1-1; 9 bases line up with TRBD1. V gave up 6 bases and J gave up 3 bases; unmatched junction bases: 3. This CDR3 is built from 13 residues. Germline CDR1 is SGHRS and CDR2 is YFSETQ. The DNA of the CDR3 is TGCGCCAGCAAGGGACAGGGACACACTGAAGCTTTCTTT. Its translation: CASKGQGHTEAFF. The variable domain in full, with the rest retrieved from reference TRBV5-1 and TRBJ1-1, is KAGVTQTPRYLIKTRGQQVTLSCSPISGHRSVSWYQQTPGQGLQFLFEYFSETQRNKGNFPGRFSGRQFSNSRSEMNVSTLELGDSALYLCASKGQGHTEAFFGQGTRLTVV.

The chain uses TRBV7-6 and TRBJ1-2, with D maybe TRBD1 (5 bases). Looked up from germline, CDR1 is SGHVS and CDR2 is FNYEAQ. V lost 2 bases, J lost 2 bases, and 9 bases lay in between. CDR3 length: 14 amino acids. CDR3 sequence: CASSLTRENYGYTF. The CDR3 nucleotides are TGTGCCAGCAGCTTAACCAGGGAAAACTATGGCTACACCTTC.

The gene calls are TRBV7-2 and TRBJ1-2; D call uncertain. The CDR3 spans 15 residues. In germline, CDR1 is SGHTA, CDR2 FQGNSA. The V end was cut by 5 bases, the J end by 2 bases, with 15 bases between. In nucleotides, the CDR3 is TGTGCCAGCAGCAAATCCCCTAAGTGGAACTATGGCTACACCTTC. This gives the protein CASSKSPKWNYGYTF. The whole variable domain, remainder taken from reference TRBV7-2 and TRBJ1-2, is GAGVSQSPSNKVTEKGKDVELRCDPISGHTALYWYRQSLGQGLEFLIYFQGNSAPDKSGLPSDRFSAERTGGSVSTLTIQRTQQEDSAVYLCASSKSPKWNYGYTFGSGTRLTVV.

The chain's CDR3 is CASSRSGGAYNEQFF. The CDR3 nucleotides are TGTGCCAGCAGCCGTAGCGGGGGGGCCTACAATGAGCAGTTCTTC. V gene TRBV3-1 (or the pseudogene TRBV3-2) combines with J gene TRBJ2-1, with 11 nucleotides matching TRBD2. Germline-derived CDR1 and CDR2 are LGHDT and YNNKEL (reference sequence). CDR3 size: 15 residues. The junction had 1 base not matched to a gene; V was cut back by 4 bases and J by 2 bases.

This chain joins TRBV5-1 and TRBJ2-4; D possibly corresponds to TRBD2 (7 bases). V shed 5 bases and J shed 0 bases, with 12 bases lying between them. The CDR3 consists of 15 residues. Germline CDR1 and CDR2: SGHRS and YFSETQ. CDR3 region: CASSWEGGAKNIQYF. The CDR3 region has the DNA TGCGCCAGCAGTTGGGAGGGGGGAGCCAAAAACATTCAGTACTTC.

J is TRBJ2-1 and V is TRBV7-2, with 10 bases that match TRBD2. The CDR3 covers 18 residues. Looked up from germline, CDR1 is SGHTA and CDR2 is FQGNSA. With 5 bases clipped from V and 7 bases from J, the junction kept 17 bases outside the gene matches. Here the CDR3 DNA reads TGTGCCAGCAGCACCCGTGGTAGCGGGGGGACAGTATCAAATGAGCAGTTCTTC. Its translation: CASSTRGSGGTVSNEQFF.